These 9 T cell receptor beta chains share one sample of origin, sequenced in a study of shared T cell receptors in the human thymus. The protocol was immunoSEQ multiplex PCR, while the TCRdb copy is restricted to in-frame clones and leaves out a portion. This repertoire shows about 500,000 clones, around 78% found once; its top ten account for more than 0.01%. The same sample was also used in a study of human thymus T cells.

The specimen sequenced was thymocytes. All receptors derive from a boy less than two years old with a congenital heart defect.

The table lists this clone with a count of one. The chain couples TRBV7-2 to TRBJ2-6, with a possible D match to TRBD2 (6 bases). V dropped 5 bases and J dropped 0 bases, with 20 bases sitting between them. This CDR3 has 19 residues. Per the germline V gene, CDR1 is SGHTA and CDR2 is FQGNSA. The CDR3 DNA sequence: TGTGCCAGCAGCAACCAAGGCGGGAACTTCTACTCTGGGGCCAACGTCCTGACTTTC. The encoded protein is CASSNQGGNFYSGANVLTF. Combining the CDR3 with reference TRBV7-2 and TRBJ2-6 gives the whole variable domain GAGVSQSPSNKVTEKGKDVELRCDPISGHTALYWYRQSLGQGLEFLIYFQGNSAPDKSGLPSDRFSAERTGGSVSTLTIQRTQQEDSAVYLCASSNQGGNFYSGANVLTFGAGSRLTVL.

The gene calls are TRBV7-2 and TRBJ2-7; the match to TRBD2 covers 8 bases. Trimming cost V 1 base and J 3 bases; bases outside gene matches: 8. The germline gives CDR1 SGHTA, CDR2 FQGNSA. The CDR3 totals 16 residues. CDR3 DNA sequence: TGTGCCAGCAGCTTAGGACTAGCGATACGTAACTACGAGCAGTACTTC. Amino acid sequence: CASSLGLAIRNYEQYF. Together with reference TRBV7-2 and TRBJ2-7, the CDR3 gives the full variable domain: GAGVSQSPSNKVTEKGKDVELRCDPISGHTALYWYRQSLGQGLEFLIYFQGNSAPDKSGLPSDRFSAERTGGSVSTLTIQRTQQEDSAVYLCASSLGLAIRNYEQYFGPGTRLTVT.

This chain links TRBV4-1 with TRBJ2-3, with D possibly TRBD1 on 6 matching bases. The CDR3 runs to 18 residues. The germline gives CDR1 MGHRA, CDR2 YSYEKL. V gave up 0 bases and J gave up 2 bases, with 18 bases separating them. CDR3 protein: CASSQDKVHGTTTDTQYF. CDR3 bases: TGCGCCAGCAGCCAAGATAAGGTTCATGGGACAACCACAGATACGCAGTATTTT.

The chain carries TRBV6-1 and TRBJ2-7, with D tentatively TRBD2 (6 bases). The CDR3 runs to 16 residues. From germline, CDR1 is MNHNS and CDR2 SASEGT. V lost 3 bases and J lost 2, with 17 bases in between. The DNA for the CDR3 is TGTGCCAGCAGTGATGAGCGGAGGAGGGACCCCTACGAGCAGTACTTC. The encoded protein is CASSDERRRDPYEQYF.

V is TRBV5-1 and J is TRBJ2-1, with D uncertain. Germline V lookup: CDR1 SGHRS, CDR2 YFSETQ. Trimming took 1 base from V and 12 from J, leaving 14 bases between them. The CDR3 length is 13 residues. The CDR3 DNA sequence: TGCGCCAGCAGCTTGTCCGTTCGCTCGGTGCAGTTCTTC. It is translated as CASSLSVRSVQFF.

The chain recombines TRBV9 with TRBJ1-1; the match to TRBD1 covers 7 bases. CDR1 and CDR2 (germline): SGDLS, YYNGEE. V lost 7 bases and J lost 3; bases outside the gene matches: 9. There are 14 residues in the CDR3. The chain's CDR3 is CASWRGRWDTEAFF. CDR3 coding DNA: TGTGCCAGCTGGAGGGGGCGGTGGGACACTGAAGCTTTCTTT.

The chain links TRBV10-3 to TRBJ2-7, with 12 bases matching TRBD2. The CDR3 spans 19 residues. The V gene's germline CDR1 is ENHRY and CDR2 SYGVKD. V lost 3 bases, J lost 0 bases, and 12 bases stayed unmatched. CDR3 DNA: TGTGCCATCAGTGAATCAACCTCTAGCGGGAGGGCCTACTCCTACGAGCAGTACTTC. Its translation: CAISESTSSGRAYSYEQYF.

The rearrangement uses TRBV11-3 and TRBJ2-7; D unclear. Germline CDR1 and CDR2: SGHNT and YENEEA. V lost 5 bases, J lost 0 bases, and 14 bases lay in between. This CDR3 contains 15 residues. This CDR3 reads CASSPSTGSSYEQYF. Here the CDR3 DNA reads TGTGCCAGCAGCCCGTCGACTGGAAGCTCCTACGAGCAGTACTTC.

This chain uses TRBV28 with TRBJ2-1; TRBD2 is a possible D gene (5 bases). CDR1 and CDR2 from the germline V gene are MDHEN and SYDVKM. With 3 bases removed from V and 5 bases from J, the gap between germline ends came to 17 bases. The CDR3 has 16 amino acids. The CDR3 nucleotides are TGTGCCAGCAGTTTCGAGGGTCCATTAGCCAACAATGAGCAGTTCTTC. Amino acids: CASSFEGPLANNEQFF.